The clone carrying this TCR beta chain was found once. The data were taken from a study of shared clonotypes between healthy human individuals. As handled by the study authors: ImmunoSEQ supplied junction-only sequences lacking quality scores, so filtering was different. The table came from immunoSEQ multiplex PCR; TCRdb's copy has only in-frame clones and leaves some out. V and J calls and clone size are as listed in that table; D and trimming were resolved from the DNA. The table lists over a million clones, roughly 96% of them singletons. The CDR3 length is 16 residues. V was pared by 1 base and J by 10 bases, with 19 bases between. The germline CDR1 and CDR2 sequences are SGHAT and FQNNGV. The study separated CD4+ cells into CD45RA+ naive and CD45RA-negative memory subsets.

This TCR was sampled from a man in his thirties or forties in good health. Sequences were obtained from naive CD4+ T cells sorted from blood. Indicated subset: CD45RA+ positively selected. The J gene is TRBJ1-4, the V gene TRBV11-2; D might be TRBD1 (6 bases). The CDR3 loop is CASSLGPATGSLKLFF. The CDR3 coding sequence is TGTGCCAGCAGCTTAGGACCGGCGACAGGATCCCTAAAACTGTTTTTT.